These 24 T cell receptor beta chains were all obtained from the same sample, sequenced in a study of cytomegalovirus exposure and HLA in healthy donors. This PCR relied on a set of 60 Vbeta primers and 13 Jbeta primers. Libraries were prepared by immunoSEQ multiplex PCR; TCRdb keeps only in-frame clonotypes and omits some of them. The sample has about 150,000 clones; approximately 80% are singletons. The sample taken for sequencing was PBMCs. The receptors derive from a woman in her thirties or forties in good health and CMV-seronegative.

J is TRBJ1-3 and V is TRBV28, with a weak D call TRBD1 (5 bases). Germline CDR1 and CDR2: MDHEN and SYDVKM. The CDR3 length is 15 residues. V was clipped by 2 bases and J by 0 bases, with 8 bases between them. The CDR3 bases are TGTGCCAGCAGTTTAACAGGCCTCTCTGGAAACACCATATATTTT. Protein sequence: CASSLTGLSGNTIYF.

The rearrangement joins TRBV10-3 to TRBJ2-6, with unresolved D. Per the germline V gene, CDR1 is ENHRY and CDR2 is SYGVKD. V lost 3 bases to trimming and J lost 4 bases, with 7 bases between them. The CDR3 contains 14 residues. CDR3: CAISEQTGANVLTF. CDR3 nucleotide sequence: TGTGCCATCAGTGAACAGACCGGGGCCAACGTCCTGACTTTC.

The V and J genes are TRBV5-1 and TRBJ1-2; TRBD1 matches at 8 bases. Germline values: CDR1 SGHRS, CDR2 YFSETQ. The V segment lost 4 bases and the J segment 8 bases; nucleotides outside the gene matches: 7. The CDR3 has 13 amino acids. CDR3 loop: CASSPDRVGGYTF. The DNA of the CDR3 is TGCGCCAGCAGCCCGGACAGGGTGGGCGGCTACACCTTC.

The V call is TRBV7-2, the J call TRBJ2-5; 11 positions match TRBD1. The CDR3 is 16 residues long. Trimming cost V 6 bases and J 6 bases; bases outside gene matches: 12. CDR1 is SGHTA, CDR2 FQGNSA, per germline. CDR3 sequence (DNA): TGTGCCAGCAGTTCCGGACAGGGGGCTTCCGCGAAGACCCAGTACTTC. It translates to CASSSGQGASAKTQYF.

This clone was detected only a few times. CDR3 sequence reads: CASSMFQGSSPLHF. Here the CDR3 DNA reads TGTGCCAGTAGTATGTTTCAGGGGTCTTCACCCCTCCACTTT. This sequence joins TRBV19 and TRBJ1-6; perhaps TRBD1 as D (6 bases). Germline V lookup: CDR1 LNHDA, CDR2 SQIVND (reference sequence). The V end lost 3 bases, the J end lost 9 bases, and 12 bases lay between the germline ends. CDR3 length: 14 residues. Full variable domain (remainder filled in from reference TRBV19 and TRBJ1-6): DGGITQSPKYLFRKEGQNVTLSCEQNLNHDAMYWYRQDPGQGLRLIYYSQIVNDFQKGDIAEGYSVSREKKESFPLTVTSAQKNPTAFYLCASSMFQGSSPLHFGNGTRLTVT.

The J gene is TRBJ2-5, the V gene TRBV6-5, with a weak D call TRBD1 (6 bases). The CDR3 extends over 16 amino acids. V was shortened by 2 bases and J by 5 bases, with 18 bases between the two germline ends. Germline lookup yields CDR1 MNHEY and CDR2 SVGAGI. The DNA for the CDR3 is TGTGCCAGCAGTTACGAGGGGAGTTTAAGGGGGGAGACCCAGTACTTC. The encoded protein is CASSYEGSLRGETQYF.

The chain combines TRBV19 with TRBJ1-1; D is possibly TRBD1 (5 bases). The V gene lost 8 bases and the J gene lost 1 base, with 17 bases spanning the gap. In germline, CDR1 is LNHDA, CDR2 SQIVND (reference sequence). The CDR3 sequence is 15 residues long. The CDR3 sequence is CASRRLGGGNTEAFF. The DNA of the CDR3 is TGTGCCAGTCGGCGACTGGGGGGTGGGAACACTGAAGCTTTCTTT.

CDR3 region: CASSSPGTGARTQHF. The CDR3 DNA reads TGTGCCAGCAGTTCCCCCGGGACAGGGGCTAGGACCCAGCATTTT. The chain couples TRBV6-5 to TRBJ1-5, with TRBD1 identical over 10 bases. The germline CDR1 and CDR2 sequences are MNHEY and SVGAGI. The CDR3 loop spans 15 amino acids. Unmatched junction bases numbered 11, after V lost 4 bases and J lost 11 bases.

CDR3 sequence (DNA): TGTGCCACTAGGAGACAGGGTGGTACTAGCTATGGCTACACCTTC. Protein product: CATRRQGGTSYGYTF. This chain links TRBV28 with TRBJ1-2, with 7 nucleotides matching TRBD1. CDR3 length equals 15 residues. V trimming: 10 bases; J trimming: 4 bases; junction bases outside the gene matches: 15. The germline V gene encodes CDR1 MDHEN and CDR2 SYDVKM.

This CDR3 reads CASSQDSSGNTIYF. The CDR3 DNA reads as TGTGCCAGCAGCCAAGACAGTTCTGGAAACACCATATATTTT. The chain couples TRBV4-2 to TRBJ1-3; D uncertain. The CDR3 has 14 residues. The germline gives CDR1 LGHNA, CDR2 YNFKEQ. V lost 0 bases, J lost 1 base, and 4 bases lay in between.

The chain couples TRBV7-2 to TRBJ1-1; TRBD1 matches 9 bases. The J segment lost 4 bases and the V segment lost 0 bases, leaving 6 bases of the junction unmatched. The CDR3 consists of 16 residues. Germline CDR1 and CDR2: SGHTA and FQGNSA. The DNA of the CDR3 is TGTGCCAGCAGCTTAGCGATACAGGGGGCGTCCACTGAAGCTTTCTTT. Translation: CASSLAIQGASTEAFF.

This chain uses TRBV28 with TRBJ1-1, with a weak D call TRBD1 (5 bases). Germline loops: CDR1 MDHEN, CDR2 SYDVKM. V lost 4 bases and J 4 bases, leaving 16 bases between the germline ends. CDR3 length: 15 amino acids. In nucleotides, the CDR3 is TGTGCCAGCAGTTCCGAGGGATCCGGGGGCACTGAAGCTTTCTTT. Translation gives CASSSEGSGGTEAFF.

The CDR3 DNA sequence: TGTGCCAGCAGCGGGAACAGGGCGAACTCCTACGAGCAGTACTTC. This sequence encodes CASSGNRANSYEQYF. This sequence joins TRBV5-4 and TRBJ2-7, with a tentative D call TRBD1 (6 bases). Germline V gives CDR1 SGHNT, CDR2 YYREEE (reference sequence). V was clipped by 4 bases and J by 0 bases, with 14 bases between them. The CDR3 length is 15 residues. The full variable domain, rest sourced from reference TRBV5-4 and TRBJ2-7, is ETGVTQSPTHLIKTRGQQVTLRCSSQSGHNTVSWYQQALGQGPQFIFQYYREEENGRGNFPPRFSGLQFPNYSSELNVNALELDDSALYLCASSGNRANSYEQYFGPGTRLTVT.

This clone showed up just a few times. V is TRBV5-1 and J is TRBJ2-5; possibly TRBD2 for D (6 bases). CDR3 length: 14 residues. Deletions cut 0 bases from V and 4 bases from J, with 10 bases between. CDR1 and CDR2 from the germline V gene are SGHRS and YFSETQ. The CDR3 protein is CASSLGGVVETQYF. The CDR3 coding sequence is TGCGCCAGCAGCTTGGGGGGGGTTGTAGAGACCCAGTACTTC. Combining the CDR3 with reference TRBV5-1 and TRBJ2-5 gives the whole variable domain KAGVTQTPRYLIKTRGQQVTLSCSPISGHRSVSWYQQTPGQGLQFLFEYFSETQRNKGNFPGRFSGRQFSNSRSEMNVSTLELGDSALYLCASSLGGVVETQYFGPGTRLLVL.

J is TRBJ1-4 and V is TRBV4-3, with a weak D call TRBD1 (6 bases). V was clipped by 3 bases and J by 5 bases, with 10 bases between them. Germline CDR1 reads LGHNA; CDR2 reads YSLEER. This CDR3 spans 14 amino acids. CDR3 residues: CASSQDSSNEKLFF. The CDR3 DNA sequence: TGCGCCAGCAGCCAGGACAGTTCGAATGAAAAACTGTTTTTT.

This chain joins TRBV19 and TRBJ1-5; the D gene is possibly TRBD1 (6 bases). Germline V gives CDR1 LNHDA, CDR2 SQIVND (reference sequence). Trimming took off 4 bases at V and 8 bases at J, with 12 bases between the two ends. CDR3 size: 13 residues. CDR3 coding DNA: TGTGCCAGTAGTAGTTCAGGGGATGAGCCCCAGCATTTT. This sequence encodes CASSSSGDEPQHF. Using reference TRBV19 and TRBJ1-5 for the parts outside the CDR3, the full variable domain is DGGITQSPKYLFRKEGQNVTLSCEQNLNHDAMYWYRQDPGQGLRLIYYSQIVNDFQKGDIAEGYSVSREKKESFPLTVTSAQKNPTAFYLCASSSSGDEPQHFGDGTRLSIL.

This CDR3 is CASSHRHDSYEQYF. The CDR3 coding sequence is TGCGCCAGCAGCCACCGACACGATTCCTACGAGCAGTACTTC. The chain is built from TRBV4-1 and TRBJ2-7; D remains unclear. The V and J ends lost 3 bases and 1 base respectively, with 10 bases between them. This CDR3 is 14 amino acids long. Germline CDR1 and CDR2: MGHRA and YSYEKL.

The CDR3 region is CASRPDRARMAFF. CDR3 coding DNA: TGTGCCAGCAGACCCGACAGGGCAAGGATGGCTTTCTTT. V gene TRBV6-5 combines with J gene TRBJ1-1; TRBD1 matches at 7 bases. The trim removed 6 bases at V and 11 bases at J, leaving 12 bases unmatched. The CDR3 extends over 13 amino acids. The germline CDR1 and CDR2 sequences are MNHEY and SVGAGI.

Worth noting for this clone: Other DNA sequences in the same sample also yield this CDR3. This rearrangement joins TRBV10-3 to TRBJ1-3; TRBD1 matches at 8 bases. The CDR3 covers 15 residues. Looked up from germline, CDR1 is ENHRY and CDR2 is SYGVKD. With V trimmed by 5 bases and J by 0 bases, 3 bases remained unmatched. CDR3 bases: TGTGCCATCAGTACCACAGGGGGCTCTGGAAACACCATATATTTT. It encodes CAISTTGGSGNTIYF.

The chain has TRBV7-2 and TRBJ2-3, with a weak D call TRBD2 (5 bases). The CDR3 consists of 15 residues. V shed 4 bases and J shed 2 bases, with 13 bases lying between them. Germline V CDR1 and CDR2: SGHTA, FQGNSA. The CDR3 spells CASSSRPGNTDTQYF. The CDR3 nucleotides are TGTGCCAGCAGCTCTAGGCCCGGGAACACAGATACGCAGTATTTT.

The V and J genes are TRBV10-3 and TRBJ1-3; a possible D gene is TRBD1 (6 bases). This CDR3 is built from 14 residues. The germline gives CDR1 ENHRY, CDR2 SYGVKD. V gave up 10 bases and J gave up 1 base, with 14 bases separating them. This CDR3 is CATRGQGSGNTIYF. The CDR3 region has the DNA TGTGCCACCCGTGGGCAGGGGTCTGGAAACACCATATATTTT.

The chain joins TRBV6-1 to TRBJ2-5, with TRBD2 identical over 8 bases. The CDR3 length is 14 residues. CDR1 is MNHNS and CDR2 is SASEGT in the germline V gene. The ends lost 7 bases at V and 4 bases at J; junction bases unmatched: 8. The CDR3 coding sequence is TGTGCCAGCATCGGCGGGGGGACGACAGAGACCCAGTACTTC. Translation gives CASIGGGTTETQYF.

This clone was seen only once. This sequence joins TRBV13 and TRBJ1-6, with D perhaps matching TRBD1 (5 bases). The CDR3 has 16 residues. V lost 3 bases and J 6 bases, leaving 15 bases between the germline ends. Germline CDR1 is PRHDT and CDR2 is FYEKMQ (reference sequence). The CDR3 loop is CASSLVRVPGNSPLHF. CDR3 DNA sequence: TGTGCCAGCAGCTTGGTCAGGGTCCCGGGTAATTCACCCCTCCACTTT.

The V and J genes are TRBV27 and TRBJ2-3, with 13 bases identical to TRBD2. Unmatched junction bases numbered 6, after V lost 6 bases and J lost 3 bases. The V gene's germline CDR1 is MNHEY and CDR2 SMNVEV (reference sequence). This CDR3 is 16 amino acids long. The CDR3: CASRGSLAGGTDTQYF. DNA for the CDR3: TGTGCCAGCAGGGGGTCACTAGCGGGGGGGACAGATACGCAGTATTTT.